The sequence of this T cell receptor beta chain was determined in a study of blood T cell repertoires in COVID-19. The overall study: Material from acute and convalescent COVID-19 was sourced from the United States, Italy and Spain. Sources were T cells, B-cell-depleted T cells, or PBMCs; the material itself was cDNA or gDNA.

Sequencing was performed with immunoSEQ multiplex PCR; in TCRdb, only in-frame clones are kept and a portion is missing. There are about 180,000 clones in the sample; roughly 80% occur only once, and roughly 5% lies in the top ten. Recruits, aged about 18 to 89 years, lived in 20 to 30 US areas. V trimming: 5 bases; J trimming: 12 bases; junction bases outside the gene matches: 20. The CDR3 has 17 residues. CDR1 is MNHEY and CDR2 is SMNVEV in the germline V gene (reference sequence). The sequencing input was PBMCs or T cells enriched from blood (not recorded which). The receptor's source is a woman in her 40s with acute COVID-19. V is TRBV27 and J is TRBJ2-1; 9 nucleotides align to TRBD2. The CDR3 sequence is CASSPRGFSGSNYRQFF. CDR3 sequence (DNA): TGTGCCAGCAGTCCCCGGGGGTTTAGCGGGAGCAATTACAGGCAGTTCTTC.